Each of the 30 T cell receptor beta chains below was sequenced from the same sample in a study of regulatory T cells in long-lasting Graves disease. Time point: newly diagnosed GD, antithyroid drugs for less than 3 months. Isolated PBMC RNA provided the starting material for the TCR library. The authors built TCR beta libraries using iRepertoire HTBI primers and Arm-PCR of CDR3 regions. TCRdb fed the multiplex PCR reads into MiXCR, producing one record per CDR3 protein. The sample includes around 250,000 distinct CDR3 sequences, just over 20% seen only once; the top ten take about 15%. The sequencing used peripheral blood mononuclear cells (PBMCs), collected at new diagnosis, from a patient treated with antithyroid drugs. The receptors stem from a female donor with Graves disease.

This clonotype was detected many times. This sequence joins TRBV30 and TRBJ1-4; TRBD1 is a possible D gene (5 bases). This CDR3 comprises 17 residues. Germline V gives CDR1 GTSNPN, CDR2 SVGIG (reference sequence). Trimming took off 3 bases at V and 0 bases at J, with 17 bases between the two ends. This CDR3 reads CAWSRRQGVATNEKLFF. The DNA for the CDR3 is TGTGCCTGGAGCCGGCGGCAGGGCGTTGCAACTAATGAAAAACTGTTTTTT.

This clonotype was observed a handful of times. This chain's CDR3 is CASSFPGQSSYEQYF. The CDR3 DNA reads as TGTGCCAGCAGCTTCCCGGGACAGAGCTCCTACGAGCAGTACTTC. The V and J genes are TRBV5-4 and TRBJ2-7; 7 bases are a match to TRBD1. The CDR3 extends over 15 amino acids. J gave up 0 bases and V 2 bases, and 5 bases lay outside the gene matches. From germline, CDR1 is SGHNT and CDR2 YYREEE (reference sequence).

The CDR3, as DNA: TGTGCCAGCAGTGCCGACAGGGCCAGCTCAAATCAGCCCCAGCATTTT. This encodes CASSADRASSNQPQHF. The genes are TRBV28 and TRBJ1-5, with 7 bases identical to TRBD1. Per germline, CDR1 MDHEN and CDR2 SYDVKM. This CDR3 contains 16 residues. J was trimmed by 4 bases and V by 5 bases; bases with no gene match: 11.

In its sample, this clonotype was seen a few times. The gene calls are TRBV19 and TRBJ2-7; D assignment may be TRBD1 or TRBD2 (5 bases each). V was shortened by 6 bases and J by 4 bases, with 10 bases between the two germline ends. This CDR3 has 12 amino acids. Germline V lookup: CDR1 LNHDA, CDR2 SQIVND (reference sequence). The CDR3: CASSGASYEQYF. The DNA for the CDR3 is TGTGCCAGTAGCGGGGCCTCATACGAGCAGTACTTC.

There are a few counts of this clonotype. The chain couples TRBV4-1 to TRBJ1-4; no reliable D call. CDR1 and CDR2 from the germline V gene are MGHRA and YSYEKL. The CDR3 is 17 amino acids. Trimming shortened V by 4 bases and J by 0 bases, and 15 bases separated the two germline ends. CDR3 sequence (DNA): TGCGCCAGCAGCCCTCTTAACCTCGTACCAACTAATGAAAAACTGTTTTTT. This translates into CASSPLNLVPTNEKLFF.

In its sample, this clonotype was seen a few times. This chain connects TRBV3-1 to TRBJ2-1; D is unclear. The CDR3 has 16 residues. V lost 4 bases, J lost 9 bases, and 22 bases lay in between. Germline CDR1 and CDR2: LGHDT and YNNKEL (reference sequence). CDR3 nucleotide sequence: TGTGCCAGCAGCCGCGGCAGTGTGGGGTTGTCCGGTGAGCAGTTCTTC. It codes for CASSRGSVGLSGEQFF.

This clonotype showed up just a few times. The chain has TRBV13 and TRBJ2-3; TRBD2 matches 16 bases. The V gene end was trimmed by 3 bases and the J gene end by 3 bases; junction bases not matched to a gene: 3. The CDR3 is made up of 17 amino acids. Germline CDR1 and CDR2: PRHDT and FYEKMQ (reference sequence). The CDR3 loop is CASSLGLAGGPTDTQYF. Here the CDR3 DNA reads TGTGCCAGCAGCTTGGGACTAGCGGGAGGGCCGACAGATACGCAGTATTTT.

This clonotype was detected only a few times. V usage is TRBV4-2 and J usage is TRBJ1-2, with TRBD1 as a possible D gene (6 bases). The V end lost 0 bases, the J end lost 8 bases, and 13 bases lay between the germline ends. CDR1 LGHNA and CDR2 YNFKEQ come from the germline V gene. The CDR3 spans 14 residues. In DNA form, the CDR3 reads TGTGCCAGCAGCCAAGAGACAGGAAGGAACGGCTACACCTTC. This sequence encodes CASSQETGRNGYTF.

This clonotype was seen many times. The chain carries TRBV7-2 and TRBJ2-1; 12 bases match TRBD2. V trimming: 5 bases; J trimming: 9 bases; junction bases outside the gene matches: 5. This CDR3 has 14 amino acids. CDR1 is SGHTA and CDR2 is FQGNSA in the germline V gene. CDR3 loop: CASSPRTSGIEQFF. DNA for the CDR3: TGTGCCAGCAGCCCTCGGACTAGCGGGATTGAGCAGTTCTTC.

A word on this clonotype: The conserved phenylalanine or tryptophan normally closing the CDR3 is absent here, so this likely arose from a read error. The chain carries TRBV27 and TRBJ1-2, with no clear D. In germline, CDR1 is MNHEY, CDR2 SMNVEV (reference sequence). Trimming stripped 0 bases from V and 6 bases from J, with 8 bases between. This CDR3 is 13 amino acids long. The CDR3 sequence is CASSLSGSNGYTL. The CDR3 region has the DNA TGTGCCAGCAGTTTATCGGGCAGTAATGGCTACACCCTC.

This clonotype has a count of ten or more. This chain joins TRBV2 and TRBJ1-6; D unresolved. Between the trimmed V and J ends, which lost 7 bases and 10 bases, there was a span of 11 bases. Germline assignment: CDR1 SNHLY and CDR2 FYNNEI. The CDR3 loop spans 12 amino acids. The CDR3 DNA reads TGTGCCAGCACGACGGTTTGGTCACCCCTCCACTTT. This translates into CASTTVWSPLHF.

This clonotype turned up a few times. The likely explanation is a read error, given a far larger clone one base away. CDR3 residues: CASSTEGGRGYTF. The DNA of the CDR3 is TGTGCCAGCAGTACCGAAGGGGGAAGGGGCTACACCTTC. V is TRBV6-2 or TRBV6-3 and J is TRBJ1-2, with D tentatively TRBD1 (6 bases). The V and J ends lost 5 bases and 8 bases respectively, with 15 bases between them. Germline CDR1 reads MNHEY; CDR2 reads SVGEGT. This CDR3 has 13 amino acids.

This clonotype was recorded at least ten times. The chain carries TRBV18 and TRBJ2-1; D might be TRBD1 (5 bases). With 6 bases removed from V and 9 bases from J, the gap between germline ends came to 15 bases. The CDR3 length is 13 residues. Per the germline V gene, CDR1 is KGHSH and CDR2 is LQKENI. CDR3 amino acids: CASSPGPRGEQFF. The CDR3 nucleotides read TGTGCCAGCTCCCCGGGTCCTAGGGGTGAGCAGTTCTTC.

This clonotype was detected many times. The chain combines TRBV7-2 with TRBJ2-3; 10 nucleotides match TRBD2. Germline lookup yields CDR1 SGHTA and CDR2 FQGNSA. V was clipped by 5 bases and J by 3 bases; unmatched bases: 29. The CDR3 has 23 residues. The CDR3 DNA is TGTGCCAGCAGCCAGGGGGCCAAGGACGTGGGAACTAGCGGGGAAGGTGATACAGATACGCAGTATTTT. This codes for CASSQGAKDVGTSGEGDTDTQYF. Drawing the rest from reference TRBV7-2 and TRBJ2-3, the complete variable domain is GAGVSQSPSNKVTEKGKDVELRCDPISGHTALYWYRQSLGQGLEFLIYFQGNSAPDKSGLPSDRFSAERTGGSVSTLTIQRTQQEDSAVYLCASSQGAKDVGTSGEGDTDTQYFGPGTRLTVL.

This clonotype was recorded at least ten times. The V call is TRBV6-6, the J call TRBJ2-7; TRBD2 might be the D (5 bases). Germline V CDR1 and CDR2: MNHNY, SVGAGI (reference sequence). The V gene lost 0 bases and the J gene lost 3 bases, with 12 bases spanning the gap. This CDR3 spans 15 amino acids. The CDR3 sequence: CASSYSSPGYYEQYF. For the CDR3, the DNA is TGTGCCAGCAGTTACTCGAGCCCGGGGTACTACGAGCAGTACTTC.

In the case of this clonotype: The CDR3 carries no conserved terminal phenylalanine or tryptophan, so it likely arises from a read error. CDR3: CATSTERSSYNEQFL. The CDR3 DNA reads as TGTGCCACCAGCACAGAGCGGAGCTCCTACAATGAGCAGTTCCTC. The gene calls are TRBV15 and TRBJ2-1, with a tentative D call TRBD2 (5 bases). Trimming shortened V by 4 bases and J by 0 bases, and 10 bases separated the two germline ends. CDR3 length: 15 residues. The germline V gene has CDR1 LNHNV and CDR2 YYDKDF (reference sequence).

Regarding this clonotype: This may stem from a read error, because a much larger clone lies one nucleotide away. The chain employs TRBV6-2 or TRBV6-3 and TRBJ2-3; D gene unclear. The V gene lost 6 bases and the J gene lost 6 bases, with 7 bases spanning the gap. The CDR3 has 11 amino acids. Germline-derived CDR1 and CDR2 are MNHEY and SVGEGT. Here the CDR3 DNA reads TGTGCCAGCAGGAAGAGGGATACGCAGTATTTT. Encoded protein: CASRKRDTQYF.

This clonotype has a count of ten or more. The gene calls are TRBV5-6 and TRBJ2-3; D might be TRBD2 (5 bases). In germline, CDR1 is SGHDT, CDR2 YYEEEE. This CDR3 comprises 15 residues. Trimming took off 0 bases at V and 5 bases at J, with 13 bases between the two ends. The CDR3 sequence is CASSLDTGVRDTQYF. The CDR3 coding sequence is TGTGCCAGCAGCTTGGATACCGGGGTTAGAGATACGCAGTATTTT.

This clonotype has at least ten counts. The chain employs TRBV12-3 or TRBV12-4 and TRBJ2-7, with 8 bases that match TRBD1. There are 15 residues in the CDR3. V was clipped by 1 base and J by 1 base; unmatched bases: 3. Written as DNA, the CDR3 is TGTGCCAGCAGTTTAGAGAGGACAGGGTCCTACGAGCAGTACTTC. Its translation: CASSLERTGSYEQYF.

The chain links TRBV12-3 or TRBV12-4 to TRBJ2-5; 13 bases line up with TRBD2. This CDR3 is built from 16 residues. Trimming removed 5 bases from V and 2 bases from J; junction bases left unmatched: 5. In nucleotides, the CDR3 is TGTGCCAGCAGTCCAGGGGGACTAGCGGGACAAGAGACCCAGTACTTC. Amino acids: CASSPGGLAGQETQYF.

This clonotype was seen many times. The V call is TRBV14, the J call TRBJ2-7; D perhaps matches TRBD2 (6 bases). Germline values: CDR1 SGHDN, CDR2 FVKESK. V gave up 2 bases and J gave up 7 bases, with 18 bases separating them. The CDR3 contains 15 residues. CDR3 protein: CASSQSPSGREEQYF. CDR3 nucleotides: TGTGCCAGCAGCCAAAGCCCCTCCGGACGGGAGGAGCAGTACTTC.

At least ten counts were recorded for this clonotype. The rearrangement uses TRBV4-3 and TRBJ1-1; D may be TRBD1 (5 bases). This CDR3 is built from 15 residues. Germline CDR1 LGHNA, CDR2 YSLEER. V was clipped by 4 bases and J by 5 bases, with 17 bases between them. The CDR3 loop reads CASSPLPDSGTEAFF. Written as DNA, the CDR3 is TGCGCCAGCAGCCCCCTTCCCGACAGTGGAACTGAAGCTTTCTTT.

This clonotype was observed many times. This chain uses TRBV28 with TRBJ2-7; tentatively, D is TRBD1 (6 bases). Germline assignment: CDR1 MDHEN and CDR2 SYDVKM. The V and J ends lost 6 bases and 2 bases respectively, with 8 bases between them. The CDR3 runs to 12 residues. CDR3 protein: CASRGHTYEQYF. In nucleotides, the CDR3 is TGTGCCAGCAGGGGACACACCTACGAGCAGTACTTC.

In its sample, this clonotype was seen many times. The chain joins TRBV29-1 to TRBJ2-7; D may be TRBD1 or TRBD2 (5 bases each). Germline CDR1 SQVTM, CDR2 ANQGSEA. This CDR3 spans 12 amino acids. The V end lost 2 bases, the J end lost 3 bases, and 8 bases lay between the germline ends. CDR3 DNA sequence: TGCAGCGTTGAATTGGGGGACTACGAGCAGTACTTC. The encoded protein is CSVELGDYEQYF.

This clonotype was seen ten or more times. The genes are TRBV6-1 and TRBJ2-7; 9 bases map to TRBD1. Trimming at V came to 6 bases and at J to 1 base, leaving 7 bases not matched to a gene. Per germline, CDR1 MNHNS and CDR2 SASEGT. CDR3 length: 15 amino acids. This CDR3 is CASRTQGASSYEQYF. CDR3 DNA: TGTGCCAGCAGGACACAGGGGGCAAGTTCCTACGAGCAGTACTTC.

In this sample, this clonotype turned up many times. The gene calls are TRBV27 and TRBJ2-7; no reliable D call. Trimming took 4 bases from V and 6 from J, leaving 16 bases between them. Germline V gives CDR1 MNHEY, CDR2 SMNVEV (reference sequence). The CDR3 runs to 14 residues. CDR3: CASSCPELDCEQYF. CDR3 bases: TGTGCCAGCAGTTGCCCCGAGTTAGATTGCGAGCAGTACTTC.

On this clonotype itself: Germline and junction disagree at one end, which may indicate a read error. The rearrangement links TRBV5-1 to TRBJ1-2, with 7 bases fitting TRBD1. This CDR3 spans 16 amino acids. Germline V gene data show CDR1 as SGHRS and CDR2 as YFSETQ. CDR3 in DNA: TGTGCCAGCAGCTTGGAATGGCAGGGGGTTTTCTATGGCTACACCTTC. This encodes CASSLEWQGVFYGYTF. The entire variable domain, with the rest obtained from reference TRBV5-1 and TRBJ1-2, is as follows: KAGVTQTPRYLIKTRGQQVTLSCSPISGHRSVSWYQQTPGQGLQFLFEYFSETQRNKGNFPGRFSGRQFSNSRSEMNVSTLELGDSALYLCASSLEWQGVFYGYTFGSGTRLTVV.

The chain has TRBV5-6 and TRBJ2-1; 11 bases are shared with TRBD2. The V segment lost 1 base and the J segment 0 bases; nucleotides outside the gene matches: 6. The CDR3 consists of 18 residues. Germline CDR1 SGHDT, CDR2 YYEEEE. The CDR3 nucleotides read TGTGCCAGCAGCTTGTATGGGGGACTAGCGGCCTCCTACAATGAGCAGTTCTTC. Translated, it gives CASSLYGGLAASYNEQFF.

This rearrangement joins TRBV13 to TRBJ2-7, with 10 bases identical to TRBD1. Germline V lookup: CDR1 PRHDT, CDR2 FYEKMQ (reference sequence). Unmatched junction bases numbered 6, after V lost 5 bases and J lost 2 bases. The CDR3 loop spans 15 amino acids. CDR3 DNA sequence: TGTGCCAGCAGCCAGGGGACAGGGGTAGCCTACGAGCAGTACTTC. It translates to CASSQGTGVAYEQYF.

At least ten counts were recorded for this clonotype. V and J are TRBV6-2 or TRBV6-3 and TRBJ1-1, with D maybe TRBD1 (6 bases). The CDR3 is made up of 14 amino acids. Trimming stripped 4 bases from V and 1 base from J, with 10 bases between. The germline V gene encodes CDR1 MNHEY and CDR2 SVGEGT. Written as DNA, the CDR3 is TGTGCCAGCAGTTCGGGGGCAAGGAACACTGAAGCTTTCTTT. It specifies CASSSGARNTEAFF.